This TCR beta chain was sequenced for a study of shared clonotypes between healthy human individuals. Findings and limits, study-wide: The study's rarefaction showed incomplete sorted-subset sequencing despite large depth.

This clone was seen a single time. The antigen is undetermined. In the same sample, other DNA sequences code for this CDR3. Naive CD8 isolation took CD45RO-negative cells positively selected for CCR7 and excluded terminally differentiated effector memory CD45RA+ cells. Repertoires were generated with immunoSEQ multiplex PCR, while TCRdb's copy carries only in-frame clones and drops some. This table holds hundreds of thousands of clones, about 95% found once. V dropped 4 bases and J dropped 3 bases, with 7 bases sitting between them. The CDR3 totals 12 residues. Germline V gene data show CDR1 as SGHDT and CDR2 as YYEEEE.

Specimen: naive CD8+ T cells sorted from blood. The receptor was derived from a woman in her twenties or thirties in good health. The chain uses TRBV5-6 and TRBJ1-1; tentatively, D is TRBD1 (5 bases). In nucleotides, the CDR3 is TGTGCCAGCAGCCGAGGGGACACTGAAGCTTTCTTT. Translating gives CASSRGDTEAFF.